This entry lists 9 T cell receptor delta chains sequenced from one sample in a study of γδ T cells in repeated Plasmodium falciparum infection (dated by TCRdb to 2020 to 2023). For bulk TCR repertoire analysis, Vgamma9/Vdelta2+ and Vdelta2-negative gammadelta T cell populations were flow-sorted out of peripheral blood mononuclear cells. The protocol used for the library was multiplex PCR. The instrument given in TCRdb is Illumina MiSeq. Identical DNA sequences were merged into single rows after TCRdb reprocessed the public reads with CATT. The table for this sample lists 50,000 to 55,000 delta-chain clones; approximately 1.8% of them were counted only once. Roughly a quarter of the sample goes to the ten largest clones. Sequencing input: gamma-delta T cells from blood. These receptor sequences come from a pool of human donors (malaria-infected and uninfected, not separated).

This clone was counted many times. This DNA's translation differs at residue 11 from TCRdb's protein, which comes from a much larger clone; a read error is likely, and the protein shown is translated from the DNA. V and J are TRDV2 and TRDJ1; TRDD3 matches at 12 bases. Germline V gene data show CDR1 as GEAIGNYY and CDR2 as EKD. With 3 bases clipped from V and 2 bases from J, the junction kept 12 bases outside the gene matches. CDR3 length equals 18 residues. DNA of the CDR3: TGTGCCTGTGACCCGGTACTGGGGGATACAAGTGAGACCGATAAACTCATCTTT. This encodes CACDPVLGDTSETDKLIF.

Points on this clone: A much more abundant neighbour one base away suggests this may be a read error. This specimen includes other DNA sequences encoding the same CDR3. The J gene is TRDJ1, the V gene TRDV3; tentative D call: TRDD2 (7 bases). As TCRdb names no J gene, one was assigned here on the basis of a DNA match to germline. Germline V gene data show CDR1 as TVYSNPD and CDR2 as GDNSRS (reference sequence). The CDR3 sequence is 27 residues long. In DNA, the CDR3 is TGTGCACAGAAGAAAGTATTGTTCCTACCTCGCACACTTTTACCGGGGGACCTCGCCAAGTACACTGATAAACTCATCTTT. It translates to CAQKKVLFLPRTLLPGDLAKYTDKLIF.

This clone was found a few times. The genes are TRDV1 and TRDJ1; 13 bases are shared with TRDD3. The J gene was missing in TCRdb and was found by matching the end of the DNA to germline. The CDR3 is 27 residues long. Trimming removed 2 bases from V and 7 bases from J; junction bases left unmatched: 40. In germline, CDR1 is TSWWSYY, CDR2 QGS. This chain's CDR3 is CALGEFRIFPTLLLLLGDTRTRGKLIF. CDR3 nucleotide sequence: TGTGCTCTTGGGGAATTCCGAATATTTCCTACTCTTCTGCTACTACTGGGGGATACGCGTACCAGAGGTAAACTCATCTTT.

This clone was seen a handful of times. The protein given by TCRdb reflects a much larger clone and differs at residue 8 from this DNA's translation, likely from a read error; the protein shown is the DNA's translation. The V call is TRDV2, the J call TRDJ1; no definite D call. TCRdb supplies no J gene; here it was assigned by aligning the nucleotide sequence to germline. The CDR3 is 21 amino acids. Deletions cut 2 bases from V and 0 bases from J, with 30 bases between. In germline, CDR1 is GEAIGNYY, CDR2 EKD. For the CDR3, the DNA is TGTGCCTGTGACAAACTGCGTGAGGGAAACGCATCTACCCTGTACACCGATAAACTCATCTTT. It codes for CACDKLREGNASTLYTDKLIF.

As for this clone: The protein that TCRdb holds for this DNA derives from a much larger clone and differs from the translated DNA at residue 17, which likely indicates a read error; the protein shown here is translated from the DNA. The chain links TRDV2 to TRDJ1; TRDD3 agrees at 9 bases. As TCRdb names no J gene, one was assigned here on the basis of a DNA match to germline. CDR1 and CDR2 (germline): GEAIGNYY, EKD. The CDR3 consists of 20 residues. The CDR3 DNA follows: TGTGCCTGTGACACCGAACGGGGATACGCGCAGAGTGGGGACACCGATAGACTCATCTTT. Protein: CACDTERGYAQSGDTDRLIF.

The table lists this clone with a few counts. The protein given by TCRdb reflects a much larger clone and differs at residue 7 from this DNA's translation, likely from a read error; the protein shown is the DNA's translation. This sequence joins TRDV3 and TRDJ1, with 12 bases aligning to TRDD3. Here the J gene was assigned by germline matching of the DNA, as TCRdb has none. V gave up 0 bases and J gave up 0 bases; unmatched junction bases: 26. This CDR3 has 23 residues. The germline V gene encodes CDR1 TVYSNPD and CDR2 GDNSRS (reference sequence). CDR3 DNA sequence: TGTGCCTTTAGGCTGTACCTTACGCTGAAACACTGGGGGATACCGAAGTACACCGATAAACTCATCTTT. This sequence encodes CAFRLYLTLKHWGIPKYTDKLIF.

Only a few counts were recorded for this clone. TCRdb shows a much larger clone's protein in place of this DNA's translation, and the two differ at residue 12, likely through a read error; the protein shown is translated from the DNA. The chain uses TRAV38-2/DV8 and TRDJ1; a weak D match, TRDD3 (6 bases). Matching the DNA to germline supplied the J gene, which TCRdb does not give. The length of the CDR3 is 20 residues. Per germline, CDR1 TSESDYY and CDR2 QEAYKQQN. Trimming removed 1 base at V and 0 bases at J, with 25 bases between. DNA of the CDR3: TGTGCTTATAGGAGCTTCTACTTCCCCTGGGGAAACTTGTACACCGATAAACTCATCTTT. Translating gives CAYRSFYFPWGNLYTDKLIF.

Turning to this clone: A far larger clone is off by one base, so a read error is likely. Within the sample, other DNA sequences also encode this same CDR3. The chain is built from TRDV3 and TRDJ1, with 12 bases lining up with TRDD3. No J segment appears in TCRdb, so it was assigned here by matching the sequence to germline. This CDR3 comprises 20 residues. Germline CDR1 and CDR2: TVYSNPD and GDNSRS (reference sequence). With 1 base clipped from V and 0 bases from J, the junction kept 18 bases outside the gene matches. The CDR3 DNA reads TGTGCCTTTATGATTCCCTCATACTGGGGGATACCCTTGAACACCGATAAACTCATCTTT. This codes for CAFMIPSYWGIPLNTDKLIF.

This clone was seen a handful of times. TCRdb's listed protein matches a much larger clone and diverges from this DNA's translation at residue 5, likely through a read error; the protein shown comes from the DNA. V and J are TRDV1 and TRDJ1; 8 bases map to TRDD3. TCRdb does not report a J gene; here it was assigned by matching the DNA to germline references. This CDR3 comprises 20 residues. Trimming took 4 bases from V and 0 from J; bases not matched to a gene: 19. Germline V CDR1 and CDR2: TSWWSYY, QGS. The CDR3 reads CALGGPVFLTYWGYTDKLIF. The CDR3 nucleotides are TGTGCTCTTGGGGGTCCCGTCTTCCTGACGTACTGGGGGTACACCGATAAACTCATCTTT.